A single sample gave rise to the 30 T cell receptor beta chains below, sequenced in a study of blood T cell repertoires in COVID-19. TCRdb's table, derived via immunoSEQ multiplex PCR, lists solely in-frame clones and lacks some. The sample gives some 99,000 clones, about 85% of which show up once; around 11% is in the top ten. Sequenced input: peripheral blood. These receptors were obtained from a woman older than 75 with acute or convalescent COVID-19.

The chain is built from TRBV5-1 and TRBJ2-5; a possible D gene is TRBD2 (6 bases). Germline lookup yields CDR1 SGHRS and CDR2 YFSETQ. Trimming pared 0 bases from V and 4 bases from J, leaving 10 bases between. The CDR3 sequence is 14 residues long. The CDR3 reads CASSLAPGGETQYF. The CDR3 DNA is TGCGCCAGCAGCTTGGCCCCCGGGGGAGAGACCCAGTACTTC.

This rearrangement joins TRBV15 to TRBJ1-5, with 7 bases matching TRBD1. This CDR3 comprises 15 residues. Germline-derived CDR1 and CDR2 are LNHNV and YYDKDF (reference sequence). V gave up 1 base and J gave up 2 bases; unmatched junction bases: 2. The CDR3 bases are TGTGCCACCAGCAGAGGCAGGGGGGGCAATCAGCCCCAGCATTTT. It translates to CATSRGRGGNQPQHF.

The CDR3 region is CASSASTGGYTEAFF. The CDR3 DNA reads TGTGCCAGCAGTGCCTCAACAGGGGGTTACACTGAAGCTTTCTTT. J is TRBJ1-1 and V is TRBV28; TRBD1 matches at 8 bases. Germline CDR1 MDHEN, CDR2 SYDVKM. V shed 5 bases and J 3 bases; nucleotides not matched to a gene: 8. The CDR3 totals 15 residues.

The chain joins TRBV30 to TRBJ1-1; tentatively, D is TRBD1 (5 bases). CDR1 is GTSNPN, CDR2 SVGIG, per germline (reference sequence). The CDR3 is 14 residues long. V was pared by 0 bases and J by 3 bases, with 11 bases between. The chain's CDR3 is CAWSVGGKDTEAFF. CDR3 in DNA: TGTGCCTGGAGTGTGGGGGGGAAGGACACTGAAGCTTTCTTT.

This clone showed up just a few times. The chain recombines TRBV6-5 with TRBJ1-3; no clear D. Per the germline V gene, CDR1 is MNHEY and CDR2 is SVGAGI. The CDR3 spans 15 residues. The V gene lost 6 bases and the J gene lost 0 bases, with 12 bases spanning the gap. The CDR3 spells CASSKDGYSGNTIYF. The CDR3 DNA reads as TGTGCCAGCAGCAAAGACGGGTACTCTGGAAACACCATATATTTT.

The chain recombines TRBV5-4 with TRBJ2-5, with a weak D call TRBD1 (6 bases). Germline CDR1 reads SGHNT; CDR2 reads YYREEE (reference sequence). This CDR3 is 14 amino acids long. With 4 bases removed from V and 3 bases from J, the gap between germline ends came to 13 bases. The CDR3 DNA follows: TGTGCCAGCAGCCCTCAGGGGATTAAAGAGACCCAGTACTTC. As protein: CASSPQGIKETQYF.

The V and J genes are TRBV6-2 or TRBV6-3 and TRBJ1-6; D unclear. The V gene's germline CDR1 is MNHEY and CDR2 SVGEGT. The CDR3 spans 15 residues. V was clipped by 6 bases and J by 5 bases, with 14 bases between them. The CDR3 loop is CASSTFRRDNSPLHF. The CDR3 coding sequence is TGTGCCAGCAGCACGTTTCGACGGGATAATTCACCCCTCCACTTT.

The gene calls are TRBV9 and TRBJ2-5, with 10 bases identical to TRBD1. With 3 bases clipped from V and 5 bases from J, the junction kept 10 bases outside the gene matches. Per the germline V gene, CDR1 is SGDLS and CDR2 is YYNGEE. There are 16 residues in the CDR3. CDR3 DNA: TGTGCCAGCAGCGAGAGAGGAGACAGGGGGCTTGAGACCCAGTACTTC. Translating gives CASSERGDRGLETQYF.

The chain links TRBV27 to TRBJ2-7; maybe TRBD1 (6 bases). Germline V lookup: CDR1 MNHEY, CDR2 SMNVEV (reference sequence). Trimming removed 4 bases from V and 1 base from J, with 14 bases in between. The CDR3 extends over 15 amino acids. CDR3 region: CASSSKAGVSYEQYF. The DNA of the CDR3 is TGTGCCAGCAGTTCAAAAGCAGGGGTATCCTACGAGCAGTACTTC.

In nucleotides, the CDR3 is TGTGCCAGCAGCCAAGGCCCGACAGGGCCCAATCAGCCCCAGCATTTT. This encodes CASSQGPTGPNQPQHF. V gene TRBV3-1 (or the pseudogene TRBV3-2) combines with J gene TRBJ1-5, with 7 positions matching TRBD1. The J segment lost 3 bases and the V segment lost 1 base, leaving 6 bases of the junction unmatched. Per the germline V gene, CDR1 is LGHDT and CDR2 is YNNKEL (reference sequence). CDR3 length: 16 amino acids.

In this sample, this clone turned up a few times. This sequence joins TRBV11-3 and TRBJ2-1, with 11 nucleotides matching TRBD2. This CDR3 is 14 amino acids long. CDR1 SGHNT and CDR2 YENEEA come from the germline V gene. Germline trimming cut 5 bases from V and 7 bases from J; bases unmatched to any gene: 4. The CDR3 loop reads CASSGTSGRNEQFF. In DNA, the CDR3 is TGTGCCAGCAGCGGGACTAGCGGACGAAATGAGCAGTTCTTC.

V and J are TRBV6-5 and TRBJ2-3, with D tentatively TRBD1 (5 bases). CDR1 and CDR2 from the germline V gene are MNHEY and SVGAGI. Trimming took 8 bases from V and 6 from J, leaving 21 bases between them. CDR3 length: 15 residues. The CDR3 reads CASQSGALGLDTQYF. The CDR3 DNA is TGTGCCAGCCAAAGTGGGGCGCTCGGTTTGGATACGCAGTATTTT.

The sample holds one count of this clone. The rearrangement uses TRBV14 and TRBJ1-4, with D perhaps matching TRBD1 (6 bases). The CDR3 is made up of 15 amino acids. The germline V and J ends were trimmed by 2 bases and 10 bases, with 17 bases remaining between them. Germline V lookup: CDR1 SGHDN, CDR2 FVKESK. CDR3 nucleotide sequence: TGTGCCAGCAGCCAAAGTACAGGGTTGGTCGGAAAACTGTTTTTT. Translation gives CASSQSTGLVGKLFF.

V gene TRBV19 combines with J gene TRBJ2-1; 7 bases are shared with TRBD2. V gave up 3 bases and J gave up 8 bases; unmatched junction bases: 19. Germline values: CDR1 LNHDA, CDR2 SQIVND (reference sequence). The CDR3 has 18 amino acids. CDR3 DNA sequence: TGTGCCAGTAGTATTAAGGCTAGCGCGGGGGTAGGGGTCCATGAGCAGTTCTTC. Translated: CASSIKASAGVGVHEQFF. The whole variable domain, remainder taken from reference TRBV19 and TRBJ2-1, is DGGITQSPKYLFRKEGQNVTLSCEQNLNHDAMYWYRQDPGQGLRLIYYSQIVNDFQKGDIAEGYSVSREKKESFPLTVTSAQKNPTAFYLCASSIKASAGVGVHEQFFGPGTRLTVL.

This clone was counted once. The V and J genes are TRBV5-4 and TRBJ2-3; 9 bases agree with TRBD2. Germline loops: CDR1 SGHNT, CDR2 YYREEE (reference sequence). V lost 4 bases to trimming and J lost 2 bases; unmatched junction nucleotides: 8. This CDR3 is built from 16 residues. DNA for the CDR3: TGTGCCAGCAGCCCTAGACTAGCGGAAACCACAGATACGCAGTATTTT. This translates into CASSPRLAETTDTQYF.

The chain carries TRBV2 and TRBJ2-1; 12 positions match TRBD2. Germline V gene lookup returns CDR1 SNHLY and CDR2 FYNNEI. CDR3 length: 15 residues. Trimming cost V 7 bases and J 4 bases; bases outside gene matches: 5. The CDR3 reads CASILTSGGYNEQFF. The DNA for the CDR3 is TGTGCCAGCATTCTGACTAGCGGGGGATACAATGAGCAGTTCTTC. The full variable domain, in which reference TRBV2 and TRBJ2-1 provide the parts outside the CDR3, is EPEVTQTPSHQVTQMGQEVILRCVPISNHLYFYWYRQILGQKVEFLVSFYNNEISEKSEIFDDQFSVERPDGSNFTLKIRSTKLEDSAMYFCASILTSGGYNEQFFGPGTRLTVL.

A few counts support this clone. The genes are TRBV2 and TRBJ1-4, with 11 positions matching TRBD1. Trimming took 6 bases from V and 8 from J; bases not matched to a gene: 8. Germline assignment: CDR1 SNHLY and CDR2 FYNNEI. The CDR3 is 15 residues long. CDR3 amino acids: CASRAGTGGKEKLFF. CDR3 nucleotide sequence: TGTGCCAGCAGGGCCGGGACAGGGGGAAAGGAAAAACTGTTTTTT.

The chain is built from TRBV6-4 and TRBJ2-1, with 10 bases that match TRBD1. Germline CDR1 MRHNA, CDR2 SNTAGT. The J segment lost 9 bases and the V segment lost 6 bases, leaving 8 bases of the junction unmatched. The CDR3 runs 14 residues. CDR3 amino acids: CASRPGQGRGEQFF. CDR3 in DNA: TGTGCCAGCAGGCCGGGACAGGGGCGGGGTGAGCAGTTCTTC.

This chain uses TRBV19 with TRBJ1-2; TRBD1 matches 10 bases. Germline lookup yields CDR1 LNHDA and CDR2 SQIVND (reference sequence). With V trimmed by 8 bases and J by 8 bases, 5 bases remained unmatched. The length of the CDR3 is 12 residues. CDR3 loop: CASSTGGEGYTF. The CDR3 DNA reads TGTGCCAGTTCGACAGGGGGCGAAGGCTACACCTTC.

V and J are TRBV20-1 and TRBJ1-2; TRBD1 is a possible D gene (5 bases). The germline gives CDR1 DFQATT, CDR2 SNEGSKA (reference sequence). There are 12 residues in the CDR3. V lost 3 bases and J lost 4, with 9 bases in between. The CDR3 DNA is TGCAGTGCTAGTAGGGGCGCCTATGGCTACACCTTC. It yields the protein CSASRGAYGYTF.

In nucleotides, the CDR3 is TGTGCCAGTAGTCCGACAGGGGAGCAGCCCCAGCATTTT. Translated, it gives CASSPTGEQPQHF. The V gene is TRBV19, the J gene TRBJ1-5; TRBD1 matches 8 bases. The CDR3 is 13 residues long. Germline-derived CDR1 and CDR2 are LNHDA and SQIVND (reference sequence). V dropped 5 bases and J dropped 7; count of bases not matched to a gene: 4. The whole variable domain, remainder taken from reference TRBV19 and TRBJ1-5, is DGGITQSPKYLFRKEGQNVTLSCEQNLNHDAMYWYRQDPGQGLRLIYYSQIVNDFQKGDIAEGYSVSREKKESFPLTVTSAQKNPTAFYLCASSPTGEQPQHFGDGTRLSIL.

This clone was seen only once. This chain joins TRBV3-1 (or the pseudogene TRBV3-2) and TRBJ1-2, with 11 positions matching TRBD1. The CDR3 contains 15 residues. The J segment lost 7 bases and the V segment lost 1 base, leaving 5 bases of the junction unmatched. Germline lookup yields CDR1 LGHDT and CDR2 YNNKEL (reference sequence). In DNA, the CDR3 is TGTGCCAGCAGCCAAGGTGGGACAGGGGGGTTTGGCTACACCTTC. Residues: CASSQGGTGGFGYTF.

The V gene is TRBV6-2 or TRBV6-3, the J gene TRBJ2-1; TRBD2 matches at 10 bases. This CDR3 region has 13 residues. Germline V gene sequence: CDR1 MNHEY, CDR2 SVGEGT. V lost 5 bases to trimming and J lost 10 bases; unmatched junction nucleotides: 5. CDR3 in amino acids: CASSLSGGPEQFF. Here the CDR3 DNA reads TGTGCCAGCAGTCTTAGCGGGGGGCCGGAGCAGTTCTTC.

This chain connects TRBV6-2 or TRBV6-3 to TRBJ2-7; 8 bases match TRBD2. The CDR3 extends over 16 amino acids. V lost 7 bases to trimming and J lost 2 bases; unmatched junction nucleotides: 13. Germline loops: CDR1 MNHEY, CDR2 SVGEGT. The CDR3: CASTYSGGASPYEQYV. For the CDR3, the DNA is TGTGCCAGCACCTACTCGGGAGGGGCCTCCCCCTACGAGCAGTACGTC.

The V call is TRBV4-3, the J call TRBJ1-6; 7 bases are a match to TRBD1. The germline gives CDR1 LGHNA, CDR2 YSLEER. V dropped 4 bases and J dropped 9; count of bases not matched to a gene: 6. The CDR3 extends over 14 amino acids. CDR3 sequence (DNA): TGCGCCAGCAGCCCGAGGACAGGTGGTTCACCCCTCCACTTT. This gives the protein CASSPRTGGSPLHF.

CDR3 loop: CASSPRTGSEKLFF. The CDR3 DNA sequence: TGTGCCAGCAGCCCACGGACTGGAAGTGAAAAACTGTTTTTT. The chain has TRBV11-2 and TRBJ1-4; no clear D. The CDR3 contains 14 residues. Germline lookup yields CDR1 SGHAT and CDR2 FQNNGV. The germline V and J ends were trimmed by 5 bases and 7 bases, with 14 bases remaining between them.

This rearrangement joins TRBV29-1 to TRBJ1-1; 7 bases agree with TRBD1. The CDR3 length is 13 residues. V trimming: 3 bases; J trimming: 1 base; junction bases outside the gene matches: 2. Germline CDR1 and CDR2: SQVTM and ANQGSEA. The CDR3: CSVERQGNTEAFF. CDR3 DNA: TGCAGCGTTGAGCGACAGGGGAACACTGAAGCTTTCTTT.

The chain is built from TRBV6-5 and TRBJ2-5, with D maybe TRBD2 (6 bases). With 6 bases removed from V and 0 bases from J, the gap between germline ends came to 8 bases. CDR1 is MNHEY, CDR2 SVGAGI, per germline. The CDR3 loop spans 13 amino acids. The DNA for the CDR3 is TGTGCCAGCAGGACGGGGGACCAAGAGACCCAGTACTTC. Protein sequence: CASRTGDQETQYF.

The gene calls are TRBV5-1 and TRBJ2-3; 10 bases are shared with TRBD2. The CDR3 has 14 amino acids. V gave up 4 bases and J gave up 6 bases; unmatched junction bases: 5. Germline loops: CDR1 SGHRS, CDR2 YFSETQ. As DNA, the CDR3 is TGCGCCAGCAGCGGCCTAGCGGGGGCGGATACGCAGTATTTT. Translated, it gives CASSGLAGADTQYF.

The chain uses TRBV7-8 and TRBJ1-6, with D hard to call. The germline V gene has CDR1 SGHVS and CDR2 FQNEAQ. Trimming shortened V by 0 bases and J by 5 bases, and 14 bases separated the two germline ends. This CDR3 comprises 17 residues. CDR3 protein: CASSLASTGNNNSPLHF. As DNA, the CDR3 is TGTGCCAGCAGCTTAGCCTCCACGGGAAATAATAATTCACCCCTCCACTTT.